This TCR beta chain was sequenced during a study of post-analysis software for immune sequencing data. At the level of the study: Patients had relapsing-remitting, secondary progressive or progressive-relapsing multiple sclerosis; some lacked subtype.

With V trimmed by 3 bases and J by 6 bases, 6 bases remained unmatched. Germline loops: CDR1 MDHEN, CDR2 SYDVKM. CDR3 size: 14 residues. Unique molecular identifiers had been added to the TCR beta cDNA libraries. TCRdb analysed the PCR reads with MiXCR anew, one entry per CDR3 protein. The sample lists about 540,000 distinct CDR3 sequences; around a third were seen once. This clonotype was observed a handful of times. Its matching antigen is unknown. Broader study findings: Patients with multiple sclerosis recorded significantly lower normalized Chao1 diversity than controls, the study found. Patients had higher frequencies than controls of a few TRBV segments, including TRBV5-6, TRBV5-1 and TRBV20-1.

The sample taken for sequencing was blood. This TCR came from a girl under 18 with multiple sclerosis. The chain has TRBV28 and TRBJ2-5; TRBD1 aligns across 8 bases. CDR3 DNA: TGTGCCAGCAGTTTCCGGACAGGGTTTAAGACCCAGTACTTC. Its protein product is CASSFRTGFKTQYF.